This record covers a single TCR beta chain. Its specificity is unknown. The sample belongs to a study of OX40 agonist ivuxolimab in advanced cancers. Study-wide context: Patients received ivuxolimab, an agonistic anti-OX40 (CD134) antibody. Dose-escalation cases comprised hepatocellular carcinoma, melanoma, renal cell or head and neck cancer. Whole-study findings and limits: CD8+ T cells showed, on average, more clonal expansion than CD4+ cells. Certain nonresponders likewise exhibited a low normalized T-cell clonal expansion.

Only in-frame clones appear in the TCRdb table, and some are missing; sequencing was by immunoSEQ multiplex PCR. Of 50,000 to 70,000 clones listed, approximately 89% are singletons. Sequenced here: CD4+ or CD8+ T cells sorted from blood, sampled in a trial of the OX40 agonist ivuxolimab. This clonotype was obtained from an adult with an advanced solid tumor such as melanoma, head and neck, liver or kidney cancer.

Here the CDR3 reads CASSDAQGIATDTQYF. In nucleotides, the CDR3 is TGCGCCAGCAGTGACGCCCAGGGAATAGCCACAGATACGCAGTATTTT. The chain joins TRBV10-2 to TRBJ2-3; D may be TRBD1 (5 bases). This CDR3 comprises 16 residues. V was cut by 3 bases and J by 2 bases, with 15 bases left in between. Germline loops: CDR1 WSHSY, CDR2 SAAADI.